The entry below describes one T cell receptor (beta chain). The data stem from a study of glioma-infiltrating T cells after dendritic cell vaccination. Overall study: Monocyte-derived dendritic cells, cultured 6 to 7 days with IL-4 and GM-CSF, were pulsed with autologous tumor lysate.

Time point described: after dendritic cell vaccination, including at tumor progression/relapse. CDR3 length: 13 amino acids. Trimming left V 3 bases short and J 5 bases short, with 11 bases between. The germline CDR1 and CDR2 sequences are MGHRA and YSYEKL. Method: immunoSEQ multiplex PCR; TCRdb's copy keeps in-frame clones and lacks some. The sample carries more than 85,000 clones, around 90% recorded once. The TCR comes from a human donor with glioblastoma. The sequenced sample was blood, obtained after dendritic cell vaccination. The V call is TRBV4-1, the J call TRBJ2-7; D may be TRBD1 (5 bases). The CDR3 is CASSQTDWDEQYF. CDR3 coding DNA: TGCGCCAGCAGCCAGACAGACTGGGACGAGCAGTACTTC.